These T cell receptor beta chains were read from a single sample in a study of T cell responses to AZD1222 COVID-19 vaccine. Generated by immunoSEQ multiplex PCR, the TCRdb table keeps only in-frame clones and is missing some. The table lists tens of thousands of clones, roughly 85% of them singletons. The source was peripheral blood, collected 28 days after the second AZD1222 dose. These receptors were obtained from an adult who received the AZD1222 COVID-19 vaccine. CDR3s include the opening cysteine and the closing phenylalanine or tryptophan. D genes are given only for firm matches. Size values are once, few and many counts, or a class for expanded clones, and some rows have none.

j_call: TRBJ2-3; v_call: TRBV7-2; clone_size: once; d_call: TRBD2; cdr3_nt: TGTGCCAGCAGCTTAGATGTCGGGGGGAGAGATACGCAGTATTTT; cdr3_aa: CASSLDVGGRDTQYF
j_call: TRBJ1-1; v_call: TRBV7-9; clone_size: -; d_call: -; cdr3_nt: TGTGCCAGCAGATCGGGACAGAACACTGAAGCTTTCTTT; cdr3_aa: CASRSGQNTEAFF
j_call: TRBJ1-2; v_call: TRBV11-1; clone_size: -; d_call: -; cdr3_nt: TGTGCCAGCAGCCGCGCCGGACAGTTCGGGGGTTACACCTTC; cdr3_aa: CASSRAGQFGGYTF
j_call: TRBJ1-2; v_call: TRBV9; clone_size: -; d_call: -; cdr3_nt: TGTGCCAGCAGCAGCCGGGACATAAACTATGGCTACACCTTC; cdr3_aa: CASSSRDINYGYTF
j_call: TRBJ2-2; v_call: TRBV7-6; clone_size: -; d_call: -; cdr3_nt: TGTGCCAGCAGCTTAGCGTACGACAGGTCGAACACCGGGGAGCTGTTTTTT; cdr3_aa: CASSLAYDRSNTGELFF
j_call: TRBJ2-3; v_call: TRBV14; clone_size: -; d_call: TRBD1; cdr3_nt: TGTGCCAGCAGCCAAGCAACTCAACAGGGGTTCACAGATACGCAGTATTTT; cdr3_aa: CASSQATQQGFTDTQYF
j_call: TRBJ1-4; v_call: TRBV6-4; clone_size: -; d_call: TRBD1; cdr3_nt: TGTGCCAGCAGTCCGGGACAGAATAATGAAAAACTGTTTTTT; cdr3_aa: CASSPGQNNEKLFF
j_call: TRBJ2-1; v_call: TRBV4-3; clone_size: -; d_call: TRBD2; cdr3_nt: TGCGCCAGCAGCCAAGCGGGGGGCTACAATGAGCAGTTCTTC; cdr3_aa: CASSQAGGYNEQFF
j_call: TRBJ2-5; v_call: TRBV7-6; clone_size: -; d_call: TRBD2; cdr3_nt: TGTGCCAGCAATGTGGTTTGGGTGATAGCGGGGGAGACCCAGTACTTC; cdr3_aa: CASNVVWVIAGETQYF
j_call: TRBJ2-5; v_call: TRBV29-1; clone_size: -; d_call: -; cdr3_nt: TGCAGCGTTCTAGCACCCCTCCGCACTGACTTCCGGACCCAGTACTTC; cdr3_aa: CSVLAPLRTDFRTQYF
j_call: TRBJ2-1; v_call: TRBV11-3; clone_size: -; d_call: TRBD2; cdr3_nt: TGTGCCAGCAGTAGCGGGGGCCTCTACAATGAGCAGTTCTTC; cdr3_aa: CASSSGGLYNEQFF
j_call: TRBJ2-7; v_call: TRBV5-1; clone_size: -; d_call: TRBD1; cdr3_nt: TGCGCCAGCAGCTTGGGGGTTCGGGGACAGTTTGAGCAGTACTTC; cdr3_aa: CASSLGVRGQFEQYF
j_call: TRBJ1-1; v_call: TRBV28; clone_size: -; d_call: -; cdr3_nt: TGTGCCAGCAGTTACCCCCGGGGCGACACTGAAGCTTTCTTT; cdr3_aa: CASSYPRGDTEAFF
j_call: TRBJ2-7; v_call: TRBV7-8; clone_size: -; d_call: TRBD2; cdr3_nt: TGTGCCAGCAGCTCTCCAGGACTAGCGGGGGGGCGGAACGAGCAGTACTTC; cdr3_aa: CASSSPGLAGGRNEQYF
j_call: TRBJ2-3; v_call: TRBV6-5; clone_size: -; d_call: TRBD2; cdr3_nt: TGTGCCAGCAGGGATAGCGGGGGGGTCACAGATACGCAGTATTTT; cdr3_aa: CASRDSGGVTDTQYF
j_call: TRBJ2-3; v_call: TRBV7-8; clone_size: -; d_call: TRBD1; cdr3_nt: TGTGCCAGCAGCTATGACAGGGGGGGTGCAGATACGCAGTATTTT; cdr3_aa: CASSYDRGGADTQYF
j_call: TRBJ2-1; v_call: TRBV6-5; clone_size: -; d_call: TRBD2; cdr3_nt: TGTGCCAGCAGTCGGACTAGCGGGGGGGGCAATGAGCAGTTCTTC; cdr3_aa: CASSRTSGGGNEQFF
j_call: TRBJ1-2; v_call: TRBV10-3; clone_size: once; d_call: TRBD1; cdr3_nt: TGTGCCATCAGTGGATTAGGCAGGGGGCTATACTATGGCTACACCTTC; cdr3_aa: CAISGLGRGLYYGYTF
j_call: TRBJ2-7; v_call: TRBV28; clone_size: -; d_call: -; cdr3_nt: TGTGCCAGCAGACCCATACTTTGGCTGGGCTACGAGCAGTACTTC; cdr3_aa: CASRPILWLGYEQYF
j_call: TRBJ2-1; v_call: TRBV6-2/TRBV6-3; clone_size: -; d_call: -; cdr3_nt: TGTGCCAGCAGCCGCATGGGTGGGGCCAACAATGAGCAGTTCTTC; cdr3_aa: CASSRMGGANNEQFF
j_call: TRBJ1-4; v_call: TRBV5-5; clone_size: -; d_call: TRBD1; cdr3_nt: TGTGCCAGCAGATCCGGGACAGGGCTACAACTAATTGATGAAAAACTGTTTTTT; cdr3_aa: CASRSGTGLQLIDEKLFF
j_call: TRBJ1-2; v_call: TRBV5-1; clone_size: -; d_call: -; cdr3_nt: TGCGCCAGCAGCTTAGGGATGGACTATGGCTACACCTTC; cdr3_aa: CASSLGMDYGYTF
j_call: TRBJ1-2; v_call: TRBV27; clone_size: -; d_call: -; cdr3_nt: TGTGCCAGCAGTTCGCAAAGGGGAGGGGGCTACACCTTC; cdr3_aa: CASSSQRGGGYTF
j_call: TRBJ1-1; v_call: TRBV6-2/TRBV6-3; clone_size: -; d_call: -; cdr3_nt: TGTGCCAGCAGTTCCACGGACATGAACACTGAAGCTTTCTTT; cdr3_aa: CASSSTDMNTEAFF
j_call: TRBJ2-5; v_call: TRBV7-2; clone_size: -; d_call: TRBD2; cdr3_nt: TGTGCCAGCAGCCCGGGGGGGGACCACCCCCAAGAGACCCAGTACTTC; cdr3_aa: CASSPGGDHPQETQYF
j_call: TRBJ2-1; v_call: TRBV5-4; clone_size: -; d_call: -; cdr3_nt: TGTGCCAGCAGCCTCTCGGATGAGCAGTTCTTC; cdr3_aa: CASSLSDEQFF
j_call: TRBJ1-2; v_call: TRBV11-2; clone_size: once; d_call: -; cdr3_nt: TGTGCCAGCAGCTTTACGGGGTACCGGGAAGGCTACACCTTC; cdr3_aa: CASSFTGYREGYTF
j_call: TRBJ2-1; v_call: TRBV19; clone_size: -; d_call: TRBD2; cdr3_nt: TGTGCCAGTAGCCGACTAGCGGGGGGGACCCACAATGAGCAGTTCTTC; cdr3_aa: CASSRLAGGTHNEQFF
j_call: TRBJ2-5; v_call: TRBV28; clone_size: -; d_call: -; cdr3_nt: TGTACCAGTGGGAGGGGGCGAACGGAGACCCAGTACTTC; cdr3_aa: CTSGRGRTETQYF
j_call: TRBJ2-1; v_call: TRBV28; clone_size: -; d_call: -; cdr3_nt: TGTGCCAGCGCCGGGACGCCCAGTAATGAGCAGTTCTTC; cdr3_aa: CASAGTPSNEQFF
j_call: TRBJ2-7; v_call: TRBV7-9; clone_size: -; d_call: TRBD2; cdr3_nt: TGTGCCAGCAATAGCGGGCCTGAATCCTACGAGCAGTACTTC; cdr3_aa: CASNSGPESYEQYF
j_call: TRBJ2-7; v_call: TRBV18; clone_size: -; d_call: -; cdr3_nt: TGTGCCAGCTCACCAGGGGTAGGCTACGAGCAGTACTTC; cdr3_aa: CASSPGVGYEQYF
j_call: TRBJ1-2; v_call: TRBV11-2; clone_size: -; d_call: -; cdr3_nt: TGTGCCAGCAGCTTAGTTACAGGGTTGGGTTCGCATGGCTACACCTTC; cdr3_aa: CASSLVTGLGSHGYTF
j_call: TRBJ1-6; v_call: TRBV4-3; clone_size: -; d_call: -; cdr3_nt: TGCGCCAGCAGCCAAGAATCGTCCCCCGGTGTCTCACCCCTCCACTTT; cdr3_aa: CASSQESSPGVSPLHF
j_call: TRBJ2-7; v_call: TRBV29-1; clone_size: -; d_call: -; cdr3_nt: TGCAGCTCACAGGGAATCCGGGGGAAACAACGCGTTTACGAGCAGTACTTC; cdr3_aa: CSSQGIRGKQRVYEQYF
j_call: TRBJ1-1; v_call: TRBV27; clone_size: few; d_call: TRBD1; cdr3_nt: TGTGCCAGCAGTTTATCGCAGGGGGTGAACACTGAAGCTTTCTTT; cdr3_aa: CASSLSQGVNTEAFF
j_call: TRBJ2-5; v_call: TRBV12-5; clone_size: once; d_call: -; cdr3_nt: TGTGCTAGTGCCACGGGTCGCGAGACCCAGTACTTC; cdr3_aa: CASATGRETQYF